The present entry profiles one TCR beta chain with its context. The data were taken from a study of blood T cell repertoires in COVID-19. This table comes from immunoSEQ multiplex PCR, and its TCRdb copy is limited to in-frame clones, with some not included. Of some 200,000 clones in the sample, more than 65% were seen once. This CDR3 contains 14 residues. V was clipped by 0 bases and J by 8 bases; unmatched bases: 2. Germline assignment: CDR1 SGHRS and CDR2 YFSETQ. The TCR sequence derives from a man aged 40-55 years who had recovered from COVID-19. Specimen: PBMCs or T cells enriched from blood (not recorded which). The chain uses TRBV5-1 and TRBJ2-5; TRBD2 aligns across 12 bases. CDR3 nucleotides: TGCGCCAGCAGCTTGGGACTAGCGGGGGACACCCAGTACTTC. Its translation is CASSLGLAGDTQYF.